These 2 T cell receptor beta chains came from one sample sequenced in a study of OX40 agonist ivuxolimab in advanced cancers. Libraries were prepared by immunoSEQ multiplex PCR; TCRdb keeps only in-frame clonotypes and omits some of them. The table has about 26,000 clones, 83% seen once; the top ten hold around 10%. Sample: CD4+ or CD8+ T cells sorted from blood, taken in a trial of the OX40 agonist ivuxolimab. These TCRs come from an adult with an advanced solid tumor such as melanoma, head and neck, liver or kidney cancer.

J is TRBJ1-4 and V is TRBV23-1; 12 positions agree with TRBD1. TRBV23-1 belongs to the ORF category, with a function that is uncertain. The ends lost 4 bases at V and 6 bases at J; junction bases unmatched: 15. This CDR3 contains 19 residues. Written as DNA, the CDR3 is TGCGCCAGCAGTCTCAGCCGGGACAGGGGGCGGAAGGTCCATGAAAAACTGTTTTTT. Its translation: CASSLSRDRGRKVHEKLFF.

The chain is built from TRBV6-5 and TRBJ1-5; D possibly corresponds to TRBD1 (5 bases). Germline V gene lookup returns CDR1 MNHEY and CDR2 SVGAGI. V was shortened by 6 bases and J by 6 bases, with 15 bases between the two germline ends. The CDR3 sequence is 14 residues long. The CDR3 loop reads CASRISGLSQPQHF. The DNA for the CDR3 is TGTGCCAGCAGGATATCAGGGTTGAGTCAGCCCCAGCATTTT.